The present entry profiles one T cell receptor beta chain with its context. Its antigen is still unknown. This specimen belongs to a study of T cell responses to AZD1222 COVID-19 vaccine. About the research overall: Some second doses came at about 4 weeks and others at about 12 weeks; these were pooled.

The protocol was immunoSEQ multiplex PCR, while the TCRdb copy is restricted to in-frame clones and leaves out a portion. The sample lists about 110,000 clones, about 89% seen once, with around 7% in the top ten. Study outcomes and limitations: CD4 TCRs covered the whole spike, strongest at regions 160-218 and 743-854. There were mostly white British donors and more females than males, and clonal diversity was possibly underestimated. Baseline seropositives among AZD1222 recipients totaled only six or seven.

CDR1 and CDR2 (germline): KGHSH, LQKENI. This CDR3 is built from 16 residues. With 3 bases removed from V and 0 bases from J, the gap between germline ends came to 12 bases. This specimen consisted of peripheral blood, obtained on day 0 of AZD1222 vaccination. V usage is TRBV18 and J usage is TRBJ1-3, with D unclear. The sequence derives from an adult in good health. The CDR3 bases are TGTGCCAGCTCACCCAGTGTGGGGAGCTCTGGAAACACCATATATTTT. It encodes CASSPSVGSSGNTIYF.